The present T cell receptor beta chain was sequenced within a study of shared clonotypes between healthy human individuals. Study background: Each donor contributed plates that comprised three CD4 naive, three CD4 memory, two CD8 naive and one CD8 memory.

This clone was counted between two and nine times. Its matching antigen is unknown. Here immunoSEQ multiplex PCR was the method, and the copy in TCRdb shows in-frame clones only, minus some. The sample includes around 300,000 clones, 87% seen only once; the top ten take 15% to 20%. Germline V gives CDR1 SGHNT, CDR2 YENEEA. The CDR3 is 15 residues long. V was trimmed by 0 bases and J by 3 bases, leaving 12 bases between them. Overall study results and limits: Clonotypes not shared had lower generation probabilities than those common to all four donors. Memory subsets generally showed lower estimated richness than naive subsets.

Source material: memory CD8+ T cells sorted from blood. The subset was: CD45RO+ cells pooled with CCR7-negative TemRA cells. The rearrangement uses TRBV11-3 and TRBJ2-7; D call uncertain. The sequence derives from a young man in good health. The CDR3 bases are TGTGCCAGCAGCTTAGATCCCGGCGGAATCTACGAGCAGTACTTC. Its translation: CASSLDPGGIYEQYF.